The following is a T cell receptor beta chain sequence with its context. The antigen remains undetermined. Germline loops: CDR1 SGHTA, CDR2 FQGNSA. This CDR3 is 15 amino acids long. The V end lost 7 bases, the J end lost 2 bases, and 15 bases lay between the germline ends. In making TCR cDNA, 5'RACE template switching added a universal primer site and UMIs to it. One entry per CDR3 protein results from TCRdb running MiXCR on the 5' RACE reads. The sample carries fewer than 400,000 distinct CDR3 sequences, around a tenth recorded once. The sample originates from a study of T cells after yellow fever vaccination. Turning to the study itself: Some fractions had low cell numbers, and these were prepared with SMART-Seq v4 Ultra Low Input. General study findings and limits: Subsequent to the booster, the majority of primary-vaccination clones reappeared (roughly 96% CD4, around 85% CD8). Highly abundant clonotypes carried over from the bulk population could end up in FACS-sorted repertoires as contaminants.

The chain recombines TRBV7-2 with TRBJ1-5; a weak D match, TRBD1 (5 bases). This clonotype originated in a man aged 18 to 35 who received the YFV17D yellow fever vaccine. The input for sequencing was CD4+ T cells sorted from PBMCs, taken 45 days after the yellow fever booster vaccination. The CDR3 loop reads CASTTGGSGNQPQHF. The CDR3 region has the DNA TGTGCCAGCACCACGGGGGGTTCGGGCAATCAGCCCCAGCATTTT.